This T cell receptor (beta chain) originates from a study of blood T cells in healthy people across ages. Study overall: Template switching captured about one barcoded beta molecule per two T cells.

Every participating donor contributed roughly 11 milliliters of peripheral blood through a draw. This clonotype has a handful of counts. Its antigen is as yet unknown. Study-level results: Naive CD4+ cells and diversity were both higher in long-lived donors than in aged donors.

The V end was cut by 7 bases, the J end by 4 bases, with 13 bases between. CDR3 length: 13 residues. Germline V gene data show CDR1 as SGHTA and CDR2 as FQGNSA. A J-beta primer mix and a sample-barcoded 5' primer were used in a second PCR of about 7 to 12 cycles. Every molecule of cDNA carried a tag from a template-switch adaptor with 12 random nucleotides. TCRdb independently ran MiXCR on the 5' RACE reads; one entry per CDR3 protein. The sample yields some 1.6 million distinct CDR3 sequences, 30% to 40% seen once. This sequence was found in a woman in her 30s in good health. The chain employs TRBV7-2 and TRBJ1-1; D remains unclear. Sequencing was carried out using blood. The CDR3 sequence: CASNRDRVTEAFF. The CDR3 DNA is TGTGCCAGCAATCGGGATAGGGTCACTGAAGCTTTCTTT.